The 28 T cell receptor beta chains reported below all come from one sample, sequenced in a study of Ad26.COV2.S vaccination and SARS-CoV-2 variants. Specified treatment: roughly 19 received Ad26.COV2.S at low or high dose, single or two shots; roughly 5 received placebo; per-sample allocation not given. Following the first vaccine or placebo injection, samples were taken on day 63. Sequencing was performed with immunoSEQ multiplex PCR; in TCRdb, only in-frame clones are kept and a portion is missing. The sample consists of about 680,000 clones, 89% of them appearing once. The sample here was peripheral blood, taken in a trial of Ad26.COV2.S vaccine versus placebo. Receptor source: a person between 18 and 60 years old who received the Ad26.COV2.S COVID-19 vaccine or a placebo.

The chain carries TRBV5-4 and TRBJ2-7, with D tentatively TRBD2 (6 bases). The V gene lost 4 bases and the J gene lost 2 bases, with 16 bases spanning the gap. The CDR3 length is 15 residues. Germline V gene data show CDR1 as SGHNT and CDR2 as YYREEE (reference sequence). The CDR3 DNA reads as TGTGCCAGCAGCAACGGTGAGGGACTCGCCTACGAGCAGTACTTC. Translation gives CASSNGEGLAYEQYF.

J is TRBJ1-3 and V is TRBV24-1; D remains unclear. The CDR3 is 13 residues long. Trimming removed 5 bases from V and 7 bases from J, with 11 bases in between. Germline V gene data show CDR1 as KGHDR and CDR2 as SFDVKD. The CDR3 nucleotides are TGTGCCACCAGTGCCACCTCCGTCAACACCATATATTTT. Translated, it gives CATSATSVNTIYF.

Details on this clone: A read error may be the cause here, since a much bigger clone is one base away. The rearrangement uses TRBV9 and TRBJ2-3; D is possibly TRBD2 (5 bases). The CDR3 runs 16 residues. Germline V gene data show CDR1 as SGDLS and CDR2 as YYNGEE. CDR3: CAGSPFGGGGTDTQYF. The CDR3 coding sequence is TGTGCCGGCAGCCCGTTCGGTGGAGGAGGCACAGATACGCAGTATTTT.

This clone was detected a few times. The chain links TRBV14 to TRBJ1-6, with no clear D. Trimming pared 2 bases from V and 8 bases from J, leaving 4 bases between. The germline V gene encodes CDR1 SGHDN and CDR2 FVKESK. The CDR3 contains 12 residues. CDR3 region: CASSQRDSPLHF. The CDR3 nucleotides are TGTGCCAGCAGCCAACGGGATTCACCCCTCCACTTT.

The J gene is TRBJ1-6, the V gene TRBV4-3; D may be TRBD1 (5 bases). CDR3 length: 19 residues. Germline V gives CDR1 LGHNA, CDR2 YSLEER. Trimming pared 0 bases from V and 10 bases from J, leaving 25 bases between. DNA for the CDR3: TGCGCCAGCAGCCAAGACCTACAGTTCACGGGGCTGAAGAGATCACCCCTCCACTTT. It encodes CASSQDLQFTGLKRSPLHF.

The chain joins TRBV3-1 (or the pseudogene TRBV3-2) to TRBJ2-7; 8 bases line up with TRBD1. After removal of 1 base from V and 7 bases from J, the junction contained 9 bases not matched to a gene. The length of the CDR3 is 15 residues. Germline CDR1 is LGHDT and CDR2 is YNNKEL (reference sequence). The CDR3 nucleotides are TGTGCCAGCAGCCAAGGGTGGACAGGGTTCGGAGAGCAGTACTTC. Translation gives CASSQGWTGFGEQYF.

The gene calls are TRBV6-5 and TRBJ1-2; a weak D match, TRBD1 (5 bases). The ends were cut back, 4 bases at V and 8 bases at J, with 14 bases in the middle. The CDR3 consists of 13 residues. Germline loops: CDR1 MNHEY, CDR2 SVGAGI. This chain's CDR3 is CASSFSGQGGYTF. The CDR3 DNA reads TGTGCCAGCAGTTTCTCAGGGCAGGGCGGCTACACCTTC.

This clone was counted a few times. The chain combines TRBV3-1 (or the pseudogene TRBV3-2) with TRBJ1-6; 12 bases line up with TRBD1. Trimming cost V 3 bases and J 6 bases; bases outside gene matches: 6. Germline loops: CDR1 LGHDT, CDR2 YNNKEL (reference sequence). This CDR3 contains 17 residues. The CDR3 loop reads CASSHLGTGGFNSPLHF. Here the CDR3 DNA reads TGTGCCAGCAGCCATCTGGGGACAGGGGGCTTTAATTCACCCCTCCACTTT.

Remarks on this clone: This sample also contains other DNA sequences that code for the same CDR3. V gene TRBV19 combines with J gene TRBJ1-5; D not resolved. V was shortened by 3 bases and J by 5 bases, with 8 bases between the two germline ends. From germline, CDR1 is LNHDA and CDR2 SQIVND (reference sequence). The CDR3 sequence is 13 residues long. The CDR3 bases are TGTGCCAGTAGTATGGGGAGAGATCAGCCCCAGCATTTT. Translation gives CASSMGRDQPQHF.

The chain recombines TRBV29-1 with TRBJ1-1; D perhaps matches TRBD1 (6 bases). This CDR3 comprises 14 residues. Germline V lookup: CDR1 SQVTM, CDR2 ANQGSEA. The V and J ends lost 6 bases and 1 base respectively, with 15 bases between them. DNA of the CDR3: TGCAGCGTACGTATACAGGGCAAGAACACTGAAGCTTTCTTT. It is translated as CSVRIQGKNTEAFF.

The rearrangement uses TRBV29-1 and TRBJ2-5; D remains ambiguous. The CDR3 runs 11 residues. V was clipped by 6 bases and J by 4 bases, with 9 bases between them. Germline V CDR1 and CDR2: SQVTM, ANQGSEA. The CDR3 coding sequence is TGCAGCGTCTTCCTAGGAGAGACCCAGTACTTC. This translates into CSVFLGETQYF.

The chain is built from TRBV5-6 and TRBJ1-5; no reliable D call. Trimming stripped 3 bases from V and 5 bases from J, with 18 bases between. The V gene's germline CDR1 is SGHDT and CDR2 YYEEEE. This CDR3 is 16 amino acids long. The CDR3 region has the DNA TGTGCCAGCAGCTCCTTAGGCGGGTCTCTCGATCAGCCCCAGCATTTT. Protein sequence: CASSSLGGSLDQPQHF. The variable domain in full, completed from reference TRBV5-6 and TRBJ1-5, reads DAGVTQSPTHLIKTRGQQVTLRCSPKSGHDTVSWYQQALGQGPQFIFQYYEEEERQRGNFPDRFSGHQFPNYSSELNVNALLLGDSALYLCASSSLGGSLDQPQHFGDGTRLSIL.

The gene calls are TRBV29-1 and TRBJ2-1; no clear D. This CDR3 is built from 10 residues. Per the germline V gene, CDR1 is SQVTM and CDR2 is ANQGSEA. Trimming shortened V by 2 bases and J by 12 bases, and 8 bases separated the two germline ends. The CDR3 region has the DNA TGCAGCGTTGAACGGGTTGGGCAGTTCTTC. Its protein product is CSVERVGQFF.

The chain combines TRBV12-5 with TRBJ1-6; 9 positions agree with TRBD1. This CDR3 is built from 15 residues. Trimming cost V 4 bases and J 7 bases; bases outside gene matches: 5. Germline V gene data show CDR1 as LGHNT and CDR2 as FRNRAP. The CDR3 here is CASGSDRGRNSPLHF. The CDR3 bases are TGTGCTAGTGGTTCTGACAGGGGGAGGAATTCACCCCTCCACTTT.

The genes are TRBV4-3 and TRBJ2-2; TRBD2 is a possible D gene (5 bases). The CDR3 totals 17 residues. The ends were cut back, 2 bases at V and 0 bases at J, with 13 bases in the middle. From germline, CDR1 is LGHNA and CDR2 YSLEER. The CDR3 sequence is CASSQRLGATNTGELFF. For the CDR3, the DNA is TGCGCCAGCAGCCAACGTTTGGGAGCTACGAACACCGGGGAGCTGTTTTTT.

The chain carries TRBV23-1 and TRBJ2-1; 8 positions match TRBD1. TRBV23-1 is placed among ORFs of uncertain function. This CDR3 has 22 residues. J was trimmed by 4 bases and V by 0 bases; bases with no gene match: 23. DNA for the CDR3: TGCGCCAGCAGTCAATCGAACAGGGGGAATCGGGTTCGCGGCCCCTTTTACAATGAGCAGTTCTTC. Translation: CASSQSNRGNRVRGPFYNEQFF.

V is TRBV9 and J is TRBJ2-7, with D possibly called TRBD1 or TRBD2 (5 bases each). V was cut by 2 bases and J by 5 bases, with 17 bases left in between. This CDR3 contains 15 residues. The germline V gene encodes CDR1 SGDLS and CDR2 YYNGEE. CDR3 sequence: CASSVYWGSSDEQYF. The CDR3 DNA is TGTGCCAGCAGCGTCTATTGGGGGAGTAGCGACGAGCAGTACTTC.

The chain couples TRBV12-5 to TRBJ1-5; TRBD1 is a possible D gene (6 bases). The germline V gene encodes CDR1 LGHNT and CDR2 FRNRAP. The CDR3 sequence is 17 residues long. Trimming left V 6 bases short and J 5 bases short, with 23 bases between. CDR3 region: CASGMDQGKRSDQPQHF. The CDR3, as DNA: TGTGCTAGTGGCATGGACCAGGGGAAGAGGAGCGATCAGCCCCAGCATTTT.

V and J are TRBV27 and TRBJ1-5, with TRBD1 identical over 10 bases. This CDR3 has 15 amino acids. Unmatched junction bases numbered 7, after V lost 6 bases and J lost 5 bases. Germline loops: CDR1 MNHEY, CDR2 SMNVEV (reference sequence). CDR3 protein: CASSPRTGGDQPQHF. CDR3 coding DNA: TGTGCCAGCAGCCCCAGGACAGGGGGAGATCAGCCCCAGCATTTT.

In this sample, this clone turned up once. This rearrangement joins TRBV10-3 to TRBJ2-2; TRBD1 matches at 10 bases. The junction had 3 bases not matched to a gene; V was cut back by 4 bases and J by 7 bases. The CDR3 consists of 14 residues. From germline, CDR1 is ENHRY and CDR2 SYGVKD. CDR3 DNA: TGTGCCATCAGTGTGGGGACAGGGGTCGGGGAGCTGTTTTTT. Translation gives CAISVGTGVGELFF.

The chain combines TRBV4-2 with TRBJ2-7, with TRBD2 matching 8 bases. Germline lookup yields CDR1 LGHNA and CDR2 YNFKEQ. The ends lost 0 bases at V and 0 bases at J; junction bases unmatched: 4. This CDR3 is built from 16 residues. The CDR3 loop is CASSQESTSGSYEQYF. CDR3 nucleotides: TGTGCCAGCAGCCAAGAGTCTACTAGCGGCTCCTACGAGCAGTACTTC.

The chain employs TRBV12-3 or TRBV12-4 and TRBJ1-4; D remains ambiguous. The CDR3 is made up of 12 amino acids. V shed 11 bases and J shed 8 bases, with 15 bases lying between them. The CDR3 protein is CASGRNVEKLFF. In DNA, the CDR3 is TGTGCCTCTGGGCGGAATGTGGAAAAACTGTTTTTT.

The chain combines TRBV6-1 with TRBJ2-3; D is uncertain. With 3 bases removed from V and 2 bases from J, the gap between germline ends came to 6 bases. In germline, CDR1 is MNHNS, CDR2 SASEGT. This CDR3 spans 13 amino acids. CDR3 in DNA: TGTGCCAGCAGTGACCCGATCACAGATACGCAGTATTTT. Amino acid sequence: CASSDPITDTQYF.

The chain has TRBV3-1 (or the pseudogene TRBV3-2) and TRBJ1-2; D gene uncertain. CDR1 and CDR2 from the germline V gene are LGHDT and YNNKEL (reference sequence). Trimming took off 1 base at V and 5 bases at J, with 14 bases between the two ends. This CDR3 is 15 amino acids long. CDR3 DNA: TGTGCCAGCAGCCAAGCGTTCCAGCCTTTTTATGGCTACACCTTC. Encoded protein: CASSQAFQPFYGYTF.

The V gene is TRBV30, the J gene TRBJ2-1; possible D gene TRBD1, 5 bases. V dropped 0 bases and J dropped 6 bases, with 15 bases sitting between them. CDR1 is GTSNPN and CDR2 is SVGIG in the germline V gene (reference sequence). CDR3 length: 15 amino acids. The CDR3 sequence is CAWSVSGLVRNEQFF. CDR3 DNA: TGTGCCTGGAGTGTGTCAGGGTTGGTGCGCAATGAGCAGTTCTTC.

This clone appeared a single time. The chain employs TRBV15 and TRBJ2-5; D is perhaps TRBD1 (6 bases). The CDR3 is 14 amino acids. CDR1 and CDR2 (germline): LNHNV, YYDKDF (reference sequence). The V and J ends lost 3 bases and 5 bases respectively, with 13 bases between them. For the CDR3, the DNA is TGTGCCACCAGCAGGGCTAACAGGGAGGAGACCCAGTACTTC. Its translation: CATSRANREETQYF.

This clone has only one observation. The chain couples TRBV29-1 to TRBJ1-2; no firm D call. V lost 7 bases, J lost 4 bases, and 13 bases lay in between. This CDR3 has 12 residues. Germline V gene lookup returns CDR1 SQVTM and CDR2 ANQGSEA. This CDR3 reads CSASRPTYGYTF. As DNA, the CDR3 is TGCAGCGCGAGCCGGCCCACCTATGGCTACACCTTC.

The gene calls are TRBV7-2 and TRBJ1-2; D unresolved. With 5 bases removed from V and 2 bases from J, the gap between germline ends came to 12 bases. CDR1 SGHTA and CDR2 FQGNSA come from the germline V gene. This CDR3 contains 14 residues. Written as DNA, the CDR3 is TGTGCCAGCAGCCCACGGCCAGGAAACTATGGCTACACCTTC. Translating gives CASSPRPGNYGYTF.